A single sample gave rise to the 30 T cell receptor beta chains below, sequenced in a study of shared clonotypes between healthy human individuals (dated by TCRdb to the early 2020s). Library construction relied on the immunoSEQ multiplex PCR assay. Imported from immuneACCESS, the table was reduced by TCRdb to in-frame sequences with V and J called. These copies leave out some clones; in studies compared against another copy, an unresolved V gene accounts for under half, and the cause of the remainder is not known. The table for this sample lists roughly 680,000 clones; 55% to 80% of them were counted only once. Roughly 1.8% of the sample goes to the ten largest clones. Sequencing was done on a sample of memory CD4+ T cells sorted from blood. What the cell subset or site label conveys for this sample: CD45RA-negative fraction. The receptors come from a woman in her 30s in good health.

CDR3: CASSPWTPSRWRTKLSTEAFF. The CDR3, as DNA: TGTGCCAGTAGTCCCTGGACCCCCTCCCGCTGGCGGACAAAGTTAAGCACTGAAGCTTTCTTT. The chain has TRBV19 and TRBJ1-1; tentative D call: TRBD1 (5 bases). The CDR3 sequence is 21 residues long. Germline loops: CDR1 LNHDA, CDR2 SQIVND (reference sequence). Trimming left V 5 bases short and J 4 bases short, with 35 bases between.

The chain uses TRBV9 and TRBJ1-5, with 9 bases that match TRBD1. Germline CDR1 and CDR2: SGDLS and YYNGEE. CDR3 size: 18 residues. The junction had 10 bases not matched to a gene; V was cut back by 2 bases and J by 1 base. The CDR3 is CASSVSPTGGESNQPQHF. Here the CDR3 DNA reads TGTGCCAGCAGCGTCTCCCCTACAGGGGGCGAAAGCAATCAGCCCCAGCATTTT.

This clone was seen only a few times. The V gene is TRBV18, the J gene TRBJ1-1, with D maybe TRBD1 (5 bases). CDR3 length: 17 amino acids. Germline assignment: CDR1 KGHSH and CDR2 LQKENI. Trimming took 3 bases from V and 2 from J, leaving 19 bases between them. The CDR3 protein is CASSPGLRKGLNTEAFF. The CDR3 bases are TGTGCCAGCTCACCGGGGCTCCGAAAGGGTCTAAACACTGAAGCTTTCTTT.

In its sample, this clone was seen a few times. V and J are TRBV6-1 and TRBJ2-3; 12 bases agree with TRBD2. This CDR3 contains 15 residues. CDR1 is MNHNS and CDR2 is SASEGT in the germline V gene. With V trimmed by 5 bases and J by 5 bases, 5 bases remained unmatched. The chain's CDR3 is CASSRLAGDVDTQYF. In DNA form, the CDR3 reads TGTGCCAGCAGTAGACTAGCGGGAGATGTAGATACGCAGTATTTT.

The CDR3 is CASSTRQGLNEKLFF. CDR3 coding DNA: TGCGCCAGCAGCACGCGACAGGGACTTAATGAAAAACTGTTTTTT. The chain is built from TRBV5-1 and TRBJ1-4, with 7 bases that match TRBD1. Per germline, CDR1 SGHRS and CDR2 YFSETQ. V trimming: 4 bases; J trimming: 4 bases; junction bases outside the gene matches: 7. The CDR3 totals 15 residues.

The chain employs TRBV9 and TRBJ1-4; 7 nucleotides agree with TRBD1. Germline-derived CDR1 and CDR2 are SGDLS and YYNGEE. The CDR3 spans 14 residues. V lost 7 bases to trimming and J lost 5 bases; unmatched junction nucleotides: 8. The chain's CDR3 is CASSRDRLNEKLFF. The CDR3 nucleotides read TGTGCCAGCTCGAGGGACAGATTGAATGAAAAACTGTTTTTT.

This clone was observed a handful of times. This sample includes further DNA sequences coding for the same CDR3. The rearrangement uses TRBV28 and TRBJ1-1, with D uncertain. Germline loops: CDR1 MDHEN, CDR2 SYDVKM. The ends were cut back, 6 bases at V and 0 bases at J, with 8 bases in the middle. The length of the CDR3 is 13 residues. This chain's CDR3 is CASSFVVNTEAFF. The CDR3 DNA reads as TGTGCCAGCAGCTTCGTCGTGAACACTGAAGCTTTCTTT. Full variable domain (missing parts from reference TRBV28 and TRBJ1-1): DVKVTQSSRYLVKRTGEKVFLECVQDMDHENMFWYRQDPGLGLRLIYFSYDVKMKEKGDIPEGYSVSREKKERFSLILESASTNQTSMYLCASSFVVNTEAFFGQGTRLTVV.

The CDR3 coding sequence is TGTGCCAGCAGTTCTGGACAGGGGGCTCTCGGGGAGCTGTTTTTT. This gives the protein CASSSGQGALGELFF. The chain carries TRBV6-5 and TRBJ2-2; 11 nucleotides line up with TRBD1. The J segment lost 7 bases and the V segment lost 4 bases, leaving 5 bases of the junction unmatched. In germline, CDR1 is MNHEY, CDR2 SVGAGI. The CDR3 spans 15 residues.

V is TRBV29-1 and J is TRBJ1-3, with 7 bases identical to TRBD1. The CDR3 sequence is 11 residues long. Unmatched junction bases numbered 5, after V lost 6 bases and J lost 9 bases. Germline CDR1 SQVTM, CDR2 ANQGSEA. CDR3 protein: CSVRQGSTIYF. In DNA, the CDR3 is TGCAGCGTACGACAGGGATCCACCATATATTTT.

The chain carries TRBV7-2 and TRBJ2-5; TRBD2 matches 8 bases. In germline, CDR1 is SGHTA, CDR2 FQGNSA. This CDR3 is 17 amino acids long. V shed 5 bases and J 5 bases; nucleotides not matched to a gene: 16. This chain's CDR3 is CASSAFWGQREIETQYF. For the CDR3, the DNA is TGTGCCAGCAGCGCGTTTTGGGGCCAGCGGGAGATTGAGACCCAGTACTTC.

V and J are TRBV4-1 and TRBJ2-4, with 8 bases that match TRBD1. CDR3 length equals 15 residues. Germline V gene lookup returns CDR1 MGHRA and CDR2 YSYEKL. V gave up 3 bases and J gave up 1 base; unmatched junction bases: 2. The CDR3 sequence: CASSQRTGAKNIQYF. CDR3 nucleotide sequence: TGCGCCAGCAGCCAGAGGACAGGGGCCAAAAACATTCAGTACTTC.

This sequence joins TRBV7-9 and TRBJ1-1, with 8 bases that match TRBD1. CDR3 size: 14 residues. CDR1 and CDR2 (germline): SEHNR, FQNEAQ (reference sequence). V shed 5 bases and J 3 bases; nucleotides not matched to a gene: 5. The CDR3 bases are TGTGCCAGCAGCGCATACAGGGGGGACACTGAAGCTTTCTTT. Amino acids: CASSAYRGDTEAFF.

A word on this clone: Additional DNA sequences in this sample encode the identical CDR3. The chain joins TRBV7-2 to TRBJ1-4, with D possibly being TRBD1 (5 bases). The CDR3 runs 15 residues. Trimming cost V 3 bases and J 3 bases, with 11 bases left between them. Germline values: CDR1 SGHTA, CDR2 FQGNSA. The CDR3 DNA follows: TGTGCCAGCAGCTTTCAGACGGGACCTAATGAAAAACTGTTTTTT. Its protein is CASSFQTGPNEKLFF.

The V call is TRBV7-9, the J call TRBJ2-2, with 7 nucleotides matching TRBD1. Germline V gene lookup returns CDR1 SEHNR and CDR2 FQNEAQ (reference sequence). Unmatched junction bases numbered 9, after V lost 7 bases and J lost 1 base. The CDR3 is made up of 16 amino acids. The CDR3 coding sequence is TGTGCCAGCACCACGACAAGGGGGCTGAACACCGGGGAGCTGTTTTTT. Translating it yields CASTTTRGLNTGELFF.

This clone came up once. This chain joins TRBV28 and TRBJ1-1; no clear D. The germline V gene encodes CDR1 MDHEN and CDR2 SYDVKM. Trimming removed 6 bases at V and 2 bases at J, with 16 bases between. The CDR3 runs to 15 residues. The CDR3 DNA sequence: TGTGCCAGCAGGGAACCCCTATCCGGTAACACTGAAGCTTTCTTT. Translating gives CASREPLSGNTEAFF.

This chain uses TRBV5-1 with TRBJ2-5; 8 positions match TRBD2. Germline V gene lookup returns CDR1 SGHRS and CDR2 YFSETQ. With 4 bases clipped from V and 0 bases from J, the junction kept 8 bases outside the gene matches. The CDR3 runs to 16 residues. The CDR3 region has the DNA TGCGCCAGCAGCCCCGGATCTAGCGGGTACCAAGAGACCCAGTACTTC. It codes for CASSPGSSGYQETQYF.

V usage is TRBV6-7 and J usage is TRBJ2-1; 13 bases agree with TRBD2. TRBV6-7 qualifies as an ORF whose function is uncertain. The CDR3 totals 16 residues. V was pared by 4 bases and J by 9 bases, with 9 bases of the junction left unmatched. The CDR3 protein is CASSWLLAGGPGEQFF. DNA for the CDR3: TGTGCCAGCAGTTGGCTACTAGCGGGAGGGCCAGGTGAGCAGTTCTTC.

The chain recombines TRBV28 with TRBJ1-5; TRBD1 aligns across 8 bases. From germline, CDR1 is MDHEN and CDR2 SYDVKM. This CDR3 region has 15 residues. V was clipped by 7 bases and J by 6 bases; unmatched bases: 11. In DNA, the CDR3 is TGTGCCAGCATTCCCTATCAGGGGGCACGTCAGCCCCAGCATTTT. Its protein is CASIPYQGARQPQHF.

V usage is TRBV10-2 and J usage is TRBJ2-7; TRBD2 aligns across 7 bases. CDR3 length: 15 amino acids. J lost 1 base, V lost 7 bases, and 10 bases had no gene match. Germline CDR1 reads WSHSY; CDR2 reads SAAADI. CDR3 sequence: CASKPGGEGSYEQYF. The CDR3 DNA is TGCGCCAGCAAACCCGGAGGGGAGGGTTCCTACGAGCAGTACTTC.

The V gene is TRBV5-1, the J gene TRBJ2-7; a weak D match, TRBD2 (6 bases). Per the germline V gene, CDR1 is SGHRS and CDR2 is YFSETQ. There are 17 residues in the CDR3. Trimming took 0 bases from V and 3 from J, leaving 19 bases between them. In nucleotides, the CDR3 is TGCGCCAGCAGCTTGGCGCGGGGCCCCACCACCCGCTACGAGCAGTACTTC. This codes for CASSLARGPTTRYEQYF.

The V and J genes are TRBV25-1 and TRBJ1-1; the D is unclear. Germline V gives CDR1 MGHDK, CDR2 SYGVNS. CDR3 size: 12 residues. V was trimmed by 2 bases and J by 5 bases, leaving 6 bases between them. The CDR3 spells CASSEVSTEAFF. The CDR3 DNA follows: TGTGCCAGCAGTGAAGTGAGTACTGAAGCTTTCTTT.

On this clone: Possible read error: a much larger clone is one base away. The J gene is TRBJ1-3, the V gene TRBV11-1, with D uncertain. CDR1 and CDR2 from the germline V gene are SGHAT and FQDESV (reference sequence). This CDR3 is built from 12 residues. Trimming took off 1 base at V and 3 bases at J, with 1 base between the two ends. CDR3 residues: CASSLGGNTIYF. The CDR3 DNA follows: TGTGCCAGCAGCTTAGGTGGAAACACCATATATTTT.

This clone was detected a few times. Within the sample, other DNA sequences also encode this same CDR3. V usage is TRBV5-6 and J usage is TRBJ1-5, with D possibly matching TRBD1 (6 bases). V shed 0 bases and J shed 2 bases, with 9 bases lying between them. The CDR3 contains 15 residues. Germline loops: CDR1 SGHDT, CDR2 YYEEEE. As DNA, the CDR3 is TGTGCCAGCAGCTTGGGGGCAGGGGGCAATCAGCCCCAGCATTTT. Its translation: CASSLGAGGNQPQHF.

Concerning this clone: Distinct nucleotide sequences in the sample also encode this CDR3. The chain is built from TRBV6-5 and TRBJ2-3, with TRBD2 identical over 15 bases. Germline assignment: CDR1 MNHEY and CDR2 SVGAGI. CDR3 length: 15 residues. V lost 5 bases, J lost 6 bases, and 3 bases stayed unmatched. The CDR3 is CASSPGTSGRDTQYF. For the CDR3, the DNA is TGTGCCAGCAGTCCCGGGACTAGCGGGAGGGATACGCAGTATTTT.

V gene TRBV25-1 combines with J gene TRBJ2-1; 7 bases map to TRBD2. The ends lost 7 bases at V and 1 base at J; junction bases unmatched: 7. CDR3 length equals 15 residues. Germline values: CDR1 MGHDK, CDR2 SYGVNS. As DNA, the CDR3 is TGTGCCAGCACCTCCTCGGGGGGATCCTACAATGAGCAGTTCTTC. Its protein is CASTSSGGSYNEQFF.

The chain has TRBV28 and TRBJ1-2; D is possibly TRBD1 (5 bases). The CDR3 covers 14 residues. CDR1 and CDR2 from the germline V gene are MDHEN and SYDVKM. The V gene lost 1 base and the J gene lost 8 bases, with 14 bases spanning the gap. The CDR3 coding sequence is TGTGCCAGCAGTTTATTCCCGGCAGGGTACGGCTACACCTTC. Translation: CASSLFPAGYGYTF.

The CDR3 is CATRDRASYNEQFF. The DNA for the CDR3 is TGTGCCACTAGGGACAGGGCTTCCTACAATGAGCAGTTCTTC. This sequence joins TRBV6-5 and TRBJ2-1; 9 nucleotides agree with TRBD1. Looked up from germline, CDR1 is MNHEY and CDR2 is SVGAGI. This CDR3 contains 14 residues. J lost 1 base, V lost 10 bases, and 5 bases had no gene match.

This clone was observed a single time. The V gene is TRBV5-1, the J gene TRBJ1-1; TRBD1 aligns across 8 bases. Germline lookup yields CDR1 SGHRS and CDR2 YFSETQ. CDR3 length: 15 residues. V was clipped by 3 bases and J by 0 bases; unmatched bases: 4. Here the CDR3 reads CASSSQTGVNTEAFF. The CDR3 DNA sequence: TGCGCCAGCAGCTCCCAGACAGGGGTGAACACTGAAGCTTTCTTT.

The chain employs TRBV7-2 and TRBJ2-7, with D unresolved. CDR3 length equals 12 residues. The germline V gene has CDR1 SGHTA and CDR2 FQGNSA. Between the trimmed V and J ends, which lost 1 base and 2 bases, there was a span of 3 bases. The CDR3 nucleotides read TGTGCCAGCAGCTTAGGAGCCTACGAGCAGTACTTC. It specifies CASSLGAYEQYF.

This clone was counted a few times. Distinct nucleotide sequences in the sample also encode this CDR3. The gene calls are TRBV11-2 and TRBJ2-2; 9 bases are a match to TRBD1. The germline V gene encodes CDR1 SGHAT and CDR2 FQNNGV. CDR3 length equals 14 residues. After removal of 5 bases from V and 7 bases from J, the junction contained 5 bases not matched to a gene. The CDR3: CASSPQGAVGELFF. DNA for the CDR3: TGTGCCAGCAGCCCACAGGGGGCCGTCGGGGAGCTGTTTTTT.